This TCR beta chain was obtained from a study of blood T cell repertoires in COVID-19. Study-level background: The United States, Italy and Spain were the sources of the acute and convalescent COVID-19 samples. Sources were T cells, B-cell-depleted T cells, or PBMCs; the material itself was cDNA or gDNA.

This CDR3 has 17 residues. Germline V gene sequence: CDR1 MNHNS, CDR2 SASEGT. Trimming cost V 2 bases and J 3 bases, with 17 bases left between them. Sequencing used immunoSEQ multiplex PCR; TCRdb keeps in-frame clones, though not all of them. The sample yields approximately 350,000 clones, approximately 92% seen once. Cohort assignment relied on participant-reported clinical history. Two negative PCRs, clearance, or symptom resolution had been documented for recovered Cohort 3 donors. What was sequenced was PBMCs or T cells enriched from blood (not recorded which). This chain connects TRBV6-1 to TRBJ1-5; D is unclear. The TCR was taken from a man younger than 30 who had recovered from COVID-19. The CDR3 DNA reads TGTGCCAGCAGTGAATTTACTGTATTTGCCTTCAATCAGCCCCAGCATTTT. Translation: CASSEFTVFAFNQPQHF.